The source of this T cell receptor beta chain is a study of blood T cells in healthy people across ages. CDR3 length equals 17 residues. From germline, CDR1 is SGHRS and CDR2 YFSETQ. Trimming removed 8 bases at V and 0 bases at J, with 24 bases between. This clonotype was seen a handful of times. A sample-barcoded 5' primer and a J-beta primer mix were used in a second PCR of about 7 to 12 cycles. Each cDNA molecule was tagged by a template-switch adaptor with 12 random nucleotides. TCRdb fed the 5' RACE reads into MiXCR, producing one record per CDR3 protein. Altogether roughly 1,500,000 distinct CDR3 sequences are present, around two fifths being singletons, with the ten largest covering 7.9%.

Sequences were obtained from blood. This chain joins TRBV5-1 and TRBJ2-7; TRBD1 or TRBD2 may be the D gene (5 bases each). This TCR derives from a woman under 30 in good health. The CDR3 protein is CASSIGNTGPSSYEQYF. CDR3 sequence (DNA): TGCGCCAGTTCAATCGGGAATACGGGACCGAGCTCCTACGAGCAGTACTTC.